The source of this T cell receptor beta chain is a study of blood T cell repertoires in COVID-19 (dated by TCRdb to the early 2020s). Background for the entire study: Samples from collaborators originated in the United States, Italy and Spain and spanned both the acute and convalescent phases of COVID-19. The dataset comprised deeply sampled blood TCRbeta repertoires from subjects exposed to, actively infected with, or recovered from COVID-19. The material from the prospective study consisted of cDNA or gDNA derived from T cells, B-cell-depleted T cells, or PBMCs. A de-identified subject ID, COVID-19 status, age in years and sex were almost always included in the sample metadata. The repertoires were released in a freely available public database intended as a resource for research on the immune response to SARS-CoV-2. The samples were drawn from the first 160 participants of the ongoing ImmuneRACE study and from 1,200 or so subjects provided by 6 global collaborators. Where available, HLA class I and class II types were taken from metadata supplied by the sample provider and were not determined by assay-based typing. What the authors observed across the whole study: The amount of clinical and demographic metadata varied by source and participant and was provided uncurated.

TCRbeta CDR3 regions were amplified from genomic DNA by means of the immunoSEQ Assay, a bias-controlled multiplex PCR. On the study's bioinformatics: Nucleated cell counts per sample were estimated from amplification of reference gene primers within the assay. Sequence reads were collapsed and filtered to measure the absolute abundance of every unique TCRbeta CDR3 rearrangement. For each sample, productive Simpson clonality was calculated by taking the square root of Simpson's diversity index across productive rearrangements. Held by TCRdb, this immuneACCESS table contains in-frame sequences only and omits some clones. Under half of the omission traces to an unresolved V gene where checked; the cause of the rest is unknown. The DNA gave D and trimming, while V, J and clone size come from that table. The sample data list about 170,000 clones, and 85% to 95% of these were observed just once. 0.5% to 0.55% of the sample belongs to the ten largest clones.

With regard to this clone: The specificity of this receptor is unknown. No clone much larger than this one lies a single base away; base qualities are absent.

In the germline V gene, CDR1 corresponds to SGHRS and CDR2 to YFSETQ. Counted from cysteine to phenylalanine, this CDR3 has 14 amino acids. Of the read, only the CDR3 DNA is kept; its 42 bases are in frame from base 1. Trimming costs V 0 bases and J 4 bases, and their ends lie 8 bases apart. The collaborating institutions used their own protocols to collect whole blood in K2EDTA tubes. Collaborator samples were shipped for TCRbeta analysis as frozen whole blood, isolated PBMCs, or DNA extracted from either sample type. The chain is assembled from TRBV5-1 and TRBJ1-5, with the identity of the D gene unclear. This TCR was sampled from a middle-aged man with acute or convalescent COVID-19. The sample was peripheral blood. The DNA sequence is given as TGCGCCAGCAGCTTGGTCGGGGAGAATCAGCCCCAGCATTTT. This translates into CASSLVGENQPQHF.